This TCR beta chain was recovered during a study of cytomegalovirus exposure and HLA in healthy donors. The study, taken as a whole, reports: Later work associated roughly 17,000 TCR beta sequences with HLA alleles at 0.05 false discovery rate. Many donors shared some public TCRs, even though most TCR sequences were rare.

Use of 60 Vbeta and 13 Jbeta primers characterized the PCR. Generated by immunoSEQ multiplex PCR, the TCRdb table keeps only in-frame clones and is missing some. The sample carries some 140,000 clones, about 9.2% recorded once. As to this clone: Antigen specificity is unknown.

Donors consisted of healthy bone marrow donors. CDR1 and CDR2 from the germline V gene are SGHRS and YFSETQ. The CDR3 consists of 16 residues. Unmatched junction bases numbered 2, after V lost 4 bases and J lost 1 base. The sample was PBMCs. The sequence derives from a middle-aged woman in good health and CMV-seropositive. This chain links TRBV5-1 with TRBJ2-5; 15 bases are shared with TRBD2. This CDR3 is CASSPGLAGGQETQYF. CDR3 DNA: TGCGCCAGCAGCCCGGGACTAGCGGGGGGCCAAGAGACCCAGTACTTC.